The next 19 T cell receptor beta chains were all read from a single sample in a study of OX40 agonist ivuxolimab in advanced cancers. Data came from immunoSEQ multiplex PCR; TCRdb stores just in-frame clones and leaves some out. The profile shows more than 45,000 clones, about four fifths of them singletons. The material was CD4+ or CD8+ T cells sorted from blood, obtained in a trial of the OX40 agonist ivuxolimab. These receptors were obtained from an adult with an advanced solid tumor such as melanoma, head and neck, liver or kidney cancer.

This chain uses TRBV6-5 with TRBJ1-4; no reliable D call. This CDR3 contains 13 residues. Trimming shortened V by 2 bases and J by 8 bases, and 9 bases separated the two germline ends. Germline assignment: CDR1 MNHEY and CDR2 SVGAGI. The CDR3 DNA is TGTGCCAGCAGTTACGGCCAGCACGAAAAACTGTTTTTT. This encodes CASSYGQHEKLFF.

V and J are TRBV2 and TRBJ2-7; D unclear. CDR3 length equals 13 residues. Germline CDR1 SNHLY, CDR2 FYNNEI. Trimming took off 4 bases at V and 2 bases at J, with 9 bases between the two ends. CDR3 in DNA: TGTGCCAGCAGTGGTCTGGGCCCCTACGAGCAGTACTTC. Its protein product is CASSGLGPYEQYF.

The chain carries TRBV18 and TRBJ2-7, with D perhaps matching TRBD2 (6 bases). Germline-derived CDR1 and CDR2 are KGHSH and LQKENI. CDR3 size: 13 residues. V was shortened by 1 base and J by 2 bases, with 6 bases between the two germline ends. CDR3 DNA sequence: TGTGCCAGCTCACCACGGGGGGCCTACGAGCAGTACTTC. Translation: CASSPRGAYEQYF.

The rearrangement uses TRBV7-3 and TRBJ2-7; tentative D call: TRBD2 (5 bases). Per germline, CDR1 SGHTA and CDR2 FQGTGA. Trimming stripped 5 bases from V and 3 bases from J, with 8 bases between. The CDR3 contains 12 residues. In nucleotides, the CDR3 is TGTGCCAGCAGCGACACTAGCTACGAGCAGTACTTC. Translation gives CASSDTSYEQYF.

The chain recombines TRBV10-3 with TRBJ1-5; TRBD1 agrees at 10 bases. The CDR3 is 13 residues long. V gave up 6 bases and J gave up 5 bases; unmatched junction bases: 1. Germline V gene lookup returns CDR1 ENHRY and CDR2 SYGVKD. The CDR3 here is CAISGQGDQPQHF. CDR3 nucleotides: TGTGCCATCAGCGGACAGGGGGATCAGCCCCAGCATTTT.

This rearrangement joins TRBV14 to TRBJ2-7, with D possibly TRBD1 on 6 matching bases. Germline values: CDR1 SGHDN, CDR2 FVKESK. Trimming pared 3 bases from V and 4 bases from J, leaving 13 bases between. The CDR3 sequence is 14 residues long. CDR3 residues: CASSHPTGMYEQYF. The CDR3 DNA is TGTGCCAGCAGCCACCCAACAGGGATGTACGAGCAGTACTTC.

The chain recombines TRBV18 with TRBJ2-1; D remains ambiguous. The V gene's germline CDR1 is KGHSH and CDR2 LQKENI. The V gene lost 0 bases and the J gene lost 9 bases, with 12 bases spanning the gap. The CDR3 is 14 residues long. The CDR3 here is CASSPPSGGGEQFF. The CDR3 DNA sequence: TGTGCCAGCTCACCACCGTCGGGCGGCGGTGAGCAGTTCTTC.

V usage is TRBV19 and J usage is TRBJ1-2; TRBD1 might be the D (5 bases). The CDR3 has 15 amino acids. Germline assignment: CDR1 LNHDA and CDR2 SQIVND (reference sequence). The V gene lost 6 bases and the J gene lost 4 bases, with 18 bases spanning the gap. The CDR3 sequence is CASRETGLKGYGYTF. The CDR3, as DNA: TGTGCCAGTAGGGAAACAGGTCTTAAGGGCTATGGCTACACCTTC. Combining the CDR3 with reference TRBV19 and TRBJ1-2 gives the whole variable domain DGGITQSPKYLFRKEGQNVTLSCEQNLNHDAMYWYRQDPGQGLRLIYYSQIVNDFQKGDIAEGYSVSREKKESFPLTVTSAQKNPTAFYLCASRETGLKGYGYTFGSGTRLTVV.

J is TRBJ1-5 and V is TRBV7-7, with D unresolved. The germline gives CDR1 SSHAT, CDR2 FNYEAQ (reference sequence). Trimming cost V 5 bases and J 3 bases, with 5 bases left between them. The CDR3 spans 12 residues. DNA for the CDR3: TGTGCCAGCAGCCAAGACAATCAGCCCCAGCATTTT. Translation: CASSQDNQPQHF.

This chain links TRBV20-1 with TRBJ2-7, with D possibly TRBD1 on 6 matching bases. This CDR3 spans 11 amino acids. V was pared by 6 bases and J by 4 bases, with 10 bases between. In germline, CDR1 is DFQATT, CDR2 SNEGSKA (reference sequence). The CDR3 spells CSAKQGYEQYF. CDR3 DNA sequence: TGCAGTGCAAAACAGGGTTACGAGCAGTACTTC.

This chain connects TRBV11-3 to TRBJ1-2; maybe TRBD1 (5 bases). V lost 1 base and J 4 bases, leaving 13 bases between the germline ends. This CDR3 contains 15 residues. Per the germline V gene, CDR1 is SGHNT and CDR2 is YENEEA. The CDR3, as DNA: TGTGCCAGCAGCTTAGCCCCAGGGAACGTCTATGGCTACACCTTC. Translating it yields CASSLAPGNVYGYTF.

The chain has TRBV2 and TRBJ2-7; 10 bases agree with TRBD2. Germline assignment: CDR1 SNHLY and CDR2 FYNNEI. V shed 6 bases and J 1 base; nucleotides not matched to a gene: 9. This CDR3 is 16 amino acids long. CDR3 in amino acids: CASRELAGAASYEQYF. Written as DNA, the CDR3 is TGTGCCAGCAGGGAGCTAGCGGGAGCGGCTTCCTACGAGCAGTACTTC.

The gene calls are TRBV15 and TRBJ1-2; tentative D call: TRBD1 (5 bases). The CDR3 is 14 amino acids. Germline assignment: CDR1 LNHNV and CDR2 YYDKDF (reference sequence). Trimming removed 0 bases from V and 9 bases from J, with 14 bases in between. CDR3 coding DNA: TGTGCCACCAGCAGAGATCGCACAGGCGGTAGCTACACCTTC. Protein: CATSRDRTGGSYTF.

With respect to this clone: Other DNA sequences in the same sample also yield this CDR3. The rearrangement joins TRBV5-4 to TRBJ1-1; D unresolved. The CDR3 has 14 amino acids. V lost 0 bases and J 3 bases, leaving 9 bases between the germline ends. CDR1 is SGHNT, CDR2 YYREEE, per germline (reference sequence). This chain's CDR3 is CASSLGFADTEAFF. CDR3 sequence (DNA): TGTGCCAGCAGCTTGGGCTTCGCTGACACTGAAGCTTTCTTT.

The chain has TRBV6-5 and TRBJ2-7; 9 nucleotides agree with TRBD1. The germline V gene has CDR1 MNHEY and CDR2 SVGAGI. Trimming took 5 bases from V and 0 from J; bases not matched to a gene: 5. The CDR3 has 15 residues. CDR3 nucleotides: TGTGCCAGCAGTACAGGGGGCTGGGACTCCTACGAGCAGTACTTC. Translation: CASSTGGWDSYEQYF.

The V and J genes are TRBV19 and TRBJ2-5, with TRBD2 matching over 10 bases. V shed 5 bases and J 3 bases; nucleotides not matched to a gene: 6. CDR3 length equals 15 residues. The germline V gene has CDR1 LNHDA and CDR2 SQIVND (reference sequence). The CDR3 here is CASSSLGLAEETQYF. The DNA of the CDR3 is TGTGCCAGTAGTTCATTAGGACTAGCGGAAGAGACCCAGTACTTC.

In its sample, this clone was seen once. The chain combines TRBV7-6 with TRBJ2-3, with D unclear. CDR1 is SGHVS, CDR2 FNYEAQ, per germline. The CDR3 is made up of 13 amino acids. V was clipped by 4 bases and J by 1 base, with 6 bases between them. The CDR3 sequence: CASSWAGTDTQYF. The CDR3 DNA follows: TGTGCCAGCAGCTGGGCAGGCACAGATACGCAGTATTTT.

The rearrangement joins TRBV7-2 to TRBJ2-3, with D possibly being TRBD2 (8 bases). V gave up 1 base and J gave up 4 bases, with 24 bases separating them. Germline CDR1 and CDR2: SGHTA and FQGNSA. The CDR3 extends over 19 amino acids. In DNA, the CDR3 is TGTGCCAGCAGCTTAGGGGGCCGGGGGGGCCCCAGGGGGGCAGATACGCAGTATTTT. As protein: CASSLGGRGGPRGADTQYF.

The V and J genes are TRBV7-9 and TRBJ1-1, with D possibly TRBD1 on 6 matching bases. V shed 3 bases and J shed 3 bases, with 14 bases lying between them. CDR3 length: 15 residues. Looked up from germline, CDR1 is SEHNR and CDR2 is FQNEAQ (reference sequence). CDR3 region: CASSLTREGDTEAFF. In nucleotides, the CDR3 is TGTGCCAGCAGCTTGACCAGGGAGGGGGACACTGAAGCTTTCTTT.